Presented here are 28 T cell receptor beta chains from one specimen sequenced in a study of memory CD4+ T cells and cytomegalovirus serostatus. Single viable CD3+CD4+CD8-CD45RO+ cells were sorted as the memory CD4+ T cells. Libraries were prepared by immunoSEQ multiplex PCR; TCRdb keeps only in-frame clonotypes and omits some of them. The repertoire holds roughly 84,000 clones, with 65% to 85% as singletons. Sequenced: memory CD4+ T cells from blood. The receptor set was obtained from an adult in good health and CMV-seronegative.

This clone was counted once. This chain joins TRBV18 and TRBJ1-1; D call uncertain. Per the germline V gene, CDR1 is KGHSH and CDR2 is LQKENI. V was shortened by 5 bases and J by 0 bases, with 7 bases between the two germline ends. The CDR3 is 13 amino acids. CDR3 sequence reads: CASSERVNTEAFF. The DNA for the CDR3 is TGTGCCAGCTCAGAAAGAGTGAACACTGAAGCTTTCTTT.

The chain links TRBV5-6 to TRBJ1-2, with D possibly being TRBD1 (6 bases). The germline V gene encodes CDR1 SGHDT and CDR2 YYEEEE. The V and J ends lost 4 bases and 2 bases respectively, with 12 bases between them. The CDR3 consists of 14 residues. The CDR3 spells CASSPDRSNYGYTF. CDR3 DNA: TGTGCCAGCAGCCCGGACAGATCAAACTATGGCTACACCTTC.

The chain recombines TRBV30 with TRBJ1-2, with no clear D. Germline CDR1 reads GTSNPN; CDR2 reads SVGIG (reference sequence). The CDR3 runs 13 residues. V dropped 0 bases and J dropped 2 bases, with 7 bases sitting between them. CDR3 region: CAWSVSGNYGYTF. For the CDR3, the DNA is TGTGCCTGGAGTGTGTCAGGAAACTATGGCTACACCTTC.

The chain employs TRBV2 and TRBJ1-5, with D uncertain. This CDR3 comprises 13 residues. From germline, CDR1 is SNHLY and CDR2 FYNNEI. V was pared by 6 bases and J by 4 bases, with 10 bases between. The CDR3 spells CASRLTGNQPQHF. In DNA, the CDR3 is TGTGCCAGCAGACTGACGGGGAATCAGCCCCAGCATTTT.

V is TRBV30 and J is TRBJ2-6; no reliable D call. Germline values: CDR1 GTSNPN, CDR2 SVGIG (reference sequence). V dropped 7 bases and J dropped 0 bases, with 7 bases sitting between them. This CDR3 has 13 amino acids. The CDR3 here is CASRISGANVLTF. CDR3 nucleotide sequence: TGTGCCTCTCGAATCTCTGGGGCCAACGTCCTGACTTTC.

This chain connects TRBV29-1 to TRBJ1-4; maybe TRBD1 (5 bases). The CDR3 runs to 11 residues. Trimming cost V 5 bases and J 7 bases, with 8 bases left between them. Germline CDR1 is SQVTM and CDR2 is ANQGSEA. CDR3 DNA sequence: TGCAGCGTTCGGGGGGGTGAAAAACTGTTTTTT. Encoded protein: CSVRGGEKLFF.

This clone was seen only a few times. The chain carries TRBV19 and TRBJ1-4; unclear D gene. The CDR3 has 17 residues. Germline CDR1 is LNHDA and CDR2 is SQIVND (reference sequence). V lost 1 base, J lost 4 bases, and 16 bases lay in between. The CDR3 region has the DNA TGTGCCAGTAGTATAGGGATGCGGCCTTGGGGTAATGAAAAACTGTTTTTT. It yields the protein CASSIGMRPWGNEKLFF. The complete variable domain, with remaining parts taken from reference TRBV19 and TRBJ1-4, reads DGGITQSPKYLFRKEGQNVTLSCEQNLNHDAMYWYRQDPGQGLRLIYYSQIVNDFQKGDIAEGYSVSREKKESFPLTVTSAQKNPTAFYLCASSIGMRPWGNEKLFFGSGTQLSVL.

V and J are TRBV18 and TRBJ1-4; maybe TRBD1 (6 bases). V lost 3 bases, J lost 2 bases, and 10 bases lay in between. The germline CDR1 and CDR2 sequences are KGHSH and LQKENI. The CDR3 covers 15 residues. Here the CDR3 reads CASSPRQVTNEKLFF. The CDR3 DNA reads as TGTGCCAGCTCACCGCGACAGGTCACTAATGAAAAACTGTTTTTT.

V gene TRBV5-8 combines with J gene TRBJ2-1; D possibly corresponds to TRBD2 (6 bases). V shed 4 bases and J shed 10 bases, with 18 bases lying between them. Germline CDR1 is SGHTS and CDR2 is YDEGEE. This CDR3 comprises 14 residues. The CDR3 loop reads CASSTGTHGREQFF. The CDR3 bases are TGTGCCAGCAGCACCGGGACTCACGGTCGGGAGCAGTTCTTC. Together with reference TRBV5-8 and TRBJ2-1, the CDR3 gives the full variable domain: EAGVTQSPTHLIKTRGQQATLRCSPISGHTSVYWYQQALGLGLQFLLWYDEGEERNRGNFPPRFSGRQFPNYSSELNVNALELEDSALYLCASSTGTHGREQFFGPGTRLTVL.

This clone appeared a few times. The V and J genes are TRBV7-8 and TRBJ1-1; a weak D match, TRBD1 (6 bases). The V end lost 0 bases, the J end lost 4 bases, and 9 bases lay between the germline ends. Germline values: CDR1 SGHVS, CDR2 FQNEAQ. The CDR3 length is 14 residues. The CDR3 DNA follows: TGTGCCAGCAGCTTAGCGCCCAGGGGCACTGAAGCTTTCTTT. Translated, it gives CASSLAPRGTEAFF.

The CDR3 region is CASSIGTGNEKLFF. DNA for the CDR3: TGCGCCAGCAGCATCGGGACGGGGAATGAAAAACTGTTTTTT. This rearrangement joins TRBV5-1 to TRBJ1-4; tentative D call: TRBD1 (5 bases). The CDR3 totals 14 residues. The germline V gene has CDR1 SGHRS and CDR2 YFSETQ. Trimming removed 4 bases at V and 5 bases at J, with 12 bases between.

The genes are TRBV2 and TRBJ2-7; no clear D gene. Trimming cost V 4 bases and J 0 bases, with 10 bases left between them. This CDR3 has 14 residues. Germline-derived CDR1 and CDR2 are SNHLY and FYNNEI. The CDR3 DNA sequence: TGTGCCAGCAGTGTCGGCAGGTCCTCCTACGAGCAGTACTTC. It specifies CASSVGRSSYEQYF. The whole variable domain, remainder taken from reference TRBV2 and TRBJ2-7, is EPEVTQTPSHQVTQMGQEVILRCVPISNHLYFYWYRQILGQKVEFLVSFYNNEISEKSEIFDDQFSVERPDGSNFTLKIRSTKLEDSAMYFCASSVGRSSYEQYFGPGTRLTVT.

The chain carries TRBV19 and TRBJ1-1; D is ambiguous. The germline V gene encodes CDR1 LNHDA and CDR2 SQIVND (reference sequence). V dropped 3 bases and J dropped 6 bases, with 8 bases sitting between them. This CDR3 is built from 12 residues. CDR3 DNA: TGTGCCAGTAGTATTCTCGGGGCTGAAGCTTTCTTT. This sequence encodes CASSILGAEAFF.

The chain combines TRBV27 with TRBJ1-5; 8 nucleotides agree with TRBD1. The CDR3 is made up of 14 amino acids. Per germline, CDR1 MNHEY and CDR2 SMNVEV (reference sequence). V was pared by 5 bases and J by 6 bases, with 6 bases of the junction left unmatched. CDR3 loop: CASSPRTGTQPQHF. CDR3 sequence (DNA): TGTGCCAGCAGTCCTAGGACAGGGACTCAGCCCCAGCATTTT.

This clone was seen a handful of times. The chain couples TRBV10-3 to TRBJ1-1; the match to TRBD1 covers 8 bases. The V segment lost 2 bases and the J segment 10 bases; nucleotides outside the gene matches: 3. The germline V gene has CDR1 ENHRY and CDR2 SYGVKD. This CDR3 contains 12 residues. CDR3 protein: CAISERDRGAFF. Here the CDR3 DNA reads TGTGCCATCAGTGAGCGAGACAGGGGAGCTTTCTTT.

This clone was recorded once. In nucleotides, the CDR3 is TGTGCCTGGAGTAATCAAATCGGACTATCCTACGAGCAGTACTTC. As protein: CAWSNQIGLSYEQYF. This chain connects TRBV30 to TRBJ2-7; tentative D call: TRBD2 (6 bases). Germline V CDR1 and CDR2: GTSNPN, SVGIG (reference sequence). The length of the CDR3 is 15 residues. The V and J ends lost 2 bases and 1 base respectively, with 15 bases between them.

The V gene is TRBV2, the J gene TRBJ2-2; D is possibly TRBD1 (6 bases). V lost 7 bases to trimming and J lost 4 bases, with 13 bases between them. The CDR3 contains 14 residues. CDR1 and CDR2 (germline): SNHLY, FYNNEI. CDR3 residues: CASTLTGITGELFF. CDR3 in DNA: TGTGCCAGCACTTTGACAGGAATCACCGGGGAGCTGTTTTTT.

This rearrangement joins TRBV5-6 to TRBJ2-5; possible D gene TRBD2, 5 bases. V lost 3 bases and J lost 2, with 8 bases in between. There are 13 residues in the CDR3. The germline V gene has CDR1 SGHDT and CDR2 YYEEEE. The CDR3 nucleotides are TGTGCCAGCAGCTGGGAGTTTCAAGAGACCCAGTACTTC. Residues: CASSWEFQETQYF.

The CDR3 here is CASSTGGGGNTIYF. CDR3 DNA sequence: TGTGCCAGCAGTACAGGGGGCGGTGGAAACACCATATATTTT. The gene calls are TRBV5-6 and TRBJ1-3, with 9 bases that match TRBD1. CDR1 is SGHDT and CDR2 is YYEEEE in the germline V gene. CDR3 length: 14 residues. V dropped 5 bases and J dropped 3; count of bases not matched to a gene: 3.

The chain carries TRBV5-1 and TRBJ2-1; 10 bases map to TRBD2. With V trimmed by 2 bases and J by 10 bases, 9 bases remained unmatched. CDR1 is SGHRS, CDR2 YFSETQ, per germline. The CDR3 loop spans 15 amino acids. DNA for the CDR3: TGCGCCAGCAGCTTAATTCAGCGGGGGGGCCGCGAGCAGTTCTTC. As protein: CASSLIQRGGREQFF.

The chain recombines TRBV14 with TRBJ1-2; D not resolved. V lost 4 bases, J lost 8 bases, and 14 bases lay in between. The germline V gene has CDR1 SGHDN and CDR2 FVKESK. CDR3 size: 13 residues. CDR3 residues: CASSPASPRGYTF. As DNA, the CDR3 is TGTGCCAGCAGCCCTGCAAGCCCGCGGGGCTACACCTTC.

The rearrangement uses TRBV25-1 and TRBJ1-2; D possibly corresponds to TRBD1 (6 bases). Germline V CDR1 and CDR2: MGHDK, SYGVNS. V lost 1 base and J 3 bases, leaving 12 bases between the germline ends. The length of the CDR3 is 15 residues. CDR3 loop: CASSESLGGYYGYTF. The CDR3 DNA reads as TGTGCCAGCAGTGAATCTTTAGGGGGATACTATGGCTACACCTTC.

This clone was seen a single time. The CDR3 reads CASSPRSGGTTDTQYF. The CDR3, as DNA: TGCGCCAGCAGCCCCCGGAGCGGGGGGACAACAGATACGCAGTATTTT. J is TRBJ2-3 and V is TRBV4-1; 9 bases are shared with TRBD2. The CDR3 is 16 residues long. V was pared by 4 bases and J by 3 bases, with 8 bases of the junction left unmatched. Germline V gene data show CDR1 as MGHRA and CDR2 as YSYEKL.

The chain couples TRBV30 to TRBJ1-4; 10 bases are a match to TRBD1. Per germline, CDR1 GTSNPN and CDR2 SVGIG (reference sequence). V shed 1 base and J 6 bases; nucleotides not matched to a gene: 2. CDR3 length: 14 amino acids. DNA for the CDR3: TGTGCCTGGAGTGACGGGACAGGGGATGAAAAACTGTTTTTT. It yields the protein CAWSDGTGDEKLFF. Complete variable domain (other parts from reference TRBV30 and TRBJ1-4): SQTIHQWPATLVQPVGSPLSLECTVEGTSNPNLYWYRQAAGRGLQLLFYSVGIGQISSEVPQNLSASRPQDRQFILSSKKLLLSDSGFYLCAWSDGTGDEKLFFGSGTQLSVL.

V is TRBV27 and J is TRBJ2-2, with D possibly matching TRBD1 (8 bases). The V and J ends lost 5 bases and 5 bases respectively, with 21 bases between them. The CDR3 has 17 residues. Germline CDR1 is MNHEY and CDR2 is SMNVEV (reference sequence). The CDR3 spells CASSGGDRTAGTGELFF. The CDR3 DNA follows: TGTGCCAGCAGTGGGGGGGACAGGACGGCCGGAACCGGGGAGCTGTTTTTT.

V is TRBV5-6 and J is TRBJ1-2; TRBD1 aligns across 10 bases. V gave up 2 bases and J gave up 4 bases; unmatched junction bases: 8. Germline CDR1 and CDR2: SGHDT and YYEEEE. The CDR3 length is 16 residues. Written as DNA, the CDR3 is TGTGCCAGCAGCTTAGGGACAGGGGCAATTATCTATGGCTACACCTTC. Residues: CASSLGTGAIIYGYTF.

V usage is TRBV10-3 and J usage is TRBJ2-1, with TRBD2 identical over 11 bases. This CDR3 contains 15 residues. V lost 7 bases, J lost 6 bases, and 8 bases stayed unmatched. The germline CDR1 and CDR2 sequences are ENHRY and SYGVKD. Here the CDR3 DNA reads TGTGCCATCACTAGCGGGGGGTCTTTGAGCAATGAGCAGTTCTTC. Protein product: CAITSGGSLSNEQFF.

The rearrangement uses TRBV7-9 and TRBJ2-7, with a possible D match to TRBD1 (6 bases). The CDR3 has 16 residues. The germline V gene has CDR1 SEHNR and CDR2 FQNEAQ (reference sequence). Trimming pared 4 bases from V and 7 bases from J, leaving 23 bases between. The CDR3 nucleotides read TGTGCCAGCAGCTCCCTGGGGGCCAGCGGCGCCTCTGAGCAGTACTTC. It yields the protein CASSSLGASGASEQYF. The full variable domain, completed using reference TRBV7-9 and TRBJ2-7, is DTGVSQNPRHKITKRGQNVTFRCDPISEHNRLYWYRQTLGQGPEFLTYFQNEAQLEKSRLLSDRFSAERPKGSFSTLEIQRTEQGDSAMYLCASSSLGASGASEQYFGPGTRLTVT.